The clone carrying this T cell receptor beta chain was found a few times. The antigen is not known. Sequencing was performed with immunoSEQ multiplex PCR; in TCRdb, only in-frame clones are kept and a portion is missing. The table lists 25,000 to 35,000 clones, about 89% of them singletons. V dropped 8 bases and J dropped 2 bases, with 13 bases sitting between them. The CDR3 consists of 13 residues. CDR1 and CDR2 (germline): SGHTA, FQGNSA. The data are from a study of T cells in localized non-small cell lung cancer. Whole-study results and caveats: Uninvolved adjacent lung had the highest recorded T cell clonality, with tumor below it. Adjacent lung exhibited a median of about 50 among the 100 most abundant tumor clones. Higher T cell density in the blood was associated with longer overall survival, whereas higher adjacent-lung clonality associated with shorter survival. The tumor had only one region sequenced, so heterogeneity remains possible.

The genes are TRBV7-2 and TRBJ2-7, with D possibly TRBD1 on 6 matching bases. The TCR was taken from a female donor of 60 years or more with stage I lung adenocarcinoma. Sequencing was performed on peripheral blood, taken before any cancer treatment. The CDR3 loop is CASGGGITYEQYF. In DNA, the CDR3 is TGTGCCAGCGGGGGCGGAATAACCTACGAGCAGTACTTC. The full variable domain, its missing parts supplied by reference TRBV7-2 and TRBJ2-7, is GAGVSQSPSNKVTEKGKDVELRCDPISGHTALYWYRQSLGQGLEFLIYFQGNSAPDKSGLPSDRFSAERTGGSVSTLTIQRTQQEDSAVYLCASGGGITYEQYFGPGTRLTVT.